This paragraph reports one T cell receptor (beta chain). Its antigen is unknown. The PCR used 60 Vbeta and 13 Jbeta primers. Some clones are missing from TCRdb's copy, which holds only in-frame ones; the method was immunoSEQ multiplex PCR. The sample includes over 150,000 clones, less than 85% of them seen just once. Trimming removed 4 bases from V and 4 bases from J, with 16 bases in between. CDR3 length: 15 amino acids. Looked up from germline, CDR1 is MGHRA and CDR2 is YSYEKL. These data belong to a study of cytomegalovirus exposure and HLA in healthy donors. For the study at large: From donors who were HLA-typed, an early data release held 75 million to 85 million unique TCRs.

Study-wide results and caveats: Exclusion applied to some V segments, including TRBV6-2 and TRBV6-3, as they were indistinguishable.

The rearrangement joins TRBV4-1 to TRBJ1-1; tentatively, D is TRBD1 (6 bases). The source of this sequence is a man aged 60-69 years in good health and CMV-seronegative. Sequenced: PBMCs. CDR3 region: CASSRYRDGGTEAFF. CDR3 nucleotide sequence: TGCGCCAGCAGCCGTTACAGGGATGGAGGCACTGAAGCTTTCTTT.